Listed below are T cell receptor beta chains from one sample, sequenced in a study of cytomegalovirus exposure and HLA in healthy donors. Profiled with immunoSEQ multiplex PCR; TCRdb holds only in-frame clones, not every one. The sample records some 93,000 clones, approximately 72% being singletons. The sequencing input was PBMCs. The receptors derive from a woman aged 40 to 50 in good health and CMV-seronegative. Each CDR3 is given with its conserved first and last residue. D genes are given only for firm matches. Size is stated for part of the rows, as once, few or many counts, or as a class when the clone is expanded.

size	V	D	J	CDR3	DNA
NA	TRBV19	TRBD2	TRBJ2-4	CASSPGLAVNIQYF	TGTGCCAGTTCACCGGGACTAGCGGTCAACATTCAGTACTTC
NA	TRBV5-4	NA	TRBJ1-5	CASSSFNQPQHF	TGTGCCAGCAGCTCATTTAATCAGCCCCAGCATTTT
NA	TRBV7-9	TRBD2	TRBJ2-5	CASRPRGGGRETQYF	TGTGCCAGCAGACCCCGGGGCGGGGGGCGAGAGACCCAGTACTTC
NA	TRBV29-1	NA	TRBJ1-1	CSVDSGDGWGNTEAFF	TGCAGCGTTGATTCAGGGGATGGTTGGGGGAACACTGAAGCTTTCTTT
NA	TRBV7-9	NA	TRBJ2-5	CASSGVRSETQYF	TGTGCCAGCAGCGGAGTCCGGTCAGAGACCCAGTACTTC
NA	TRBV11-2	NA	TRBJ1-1	CASSFDDRQAFF	TGTGCCAGCAGCTTCGATGACAGGCAAGCTTTCTTT
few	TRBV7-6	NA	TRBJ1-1	CASSLGQPNTEAFF	TGTGCCAGCAGCTTAGGACAGCCGAACACTGAAGCTTTCTTT
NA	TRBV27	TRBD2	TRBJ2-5	CASSLAGGREQYF	TGTGCCAGCAGTTTGGCGGGAGGCAGGGAGCAGTACTTC
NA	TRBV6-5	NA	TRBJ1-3	CASRRASGNTIYF	TGTGCCAGCAGGAGGGCCTCTGGAAACACCATATATTTT
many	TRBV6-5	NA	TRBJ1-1	CASSSGGGGGKAFF	TGTGCCAGCAGTAGCGGGGGAGGGGGAGGAAAAGCTTTCTTT
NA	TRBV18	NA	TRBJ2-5	CASSPKEETQYF	TGTGCCAGCTCACCGAAGGAGGAGACCCAGTACTTC
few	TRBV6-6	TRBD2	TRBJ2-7	CASRDPRTSASYEQYF	TGTGCCAGCAGAGACCCGAGGACTAGCGCCTCCTACGAGCAGTACTTC
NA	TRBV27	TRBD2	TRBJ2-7	CASSFLGRPGGEAYEQYF	TGTGCCAGCAGTTTCTTAGGGCGTCCGGGAGGAGAAGCCTACGAGCAGTACTTC
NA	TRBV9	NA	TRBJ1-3	CASSPRTASGNTIYF	TGTGCCAGCAGCCCTAGGACAGCCTCTGGAAACACCATATATTTT
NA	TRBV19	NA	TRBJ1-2	CASRRTNYGYTF	TGTGCCAGCCGACGGACAAACTATGGCTACACCTTC
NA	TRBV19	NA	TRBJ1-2	CASSIFGQSRGYTF	TGTGCCAGTAGTATTTTTGGACAGTCAAGAGGCTACACCTTC
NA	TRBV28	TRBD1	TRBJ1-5	CASSDRGNQPQHF	TGTGCCAGCAGCGACAGGGGGAATCAGCCCCAGCATTTT
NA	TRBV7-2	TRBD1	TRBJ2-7	CASSYKGGGEQYF	TGTGCCAGCAGCTACAAAGGGGGCGGCGAGCAGTACTTC
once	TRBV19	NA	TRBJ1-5	CASSIDRSRVVGNQPQHF	TGTGCCAGTAGTATAGATCGGAGCAGGGTCGTGGGCAATCAGCCCCAGCATTTT
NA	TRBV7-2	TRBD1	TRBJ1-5	CASSLETGGGNQPQHF	TGTGCCAGCAGCTTAGAAACAGGGGGAGGCAATCAGCCCCAGCATTTT
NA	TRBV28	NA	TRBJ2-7	CASSLIVYEQYF	TGTGCCAGCAGTTTAATAGTGTACGAGCAGTACTTC
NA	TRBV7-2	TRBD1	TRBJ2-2	CASSGGQVNTGELFF	TGTGCCAGCAGCGGGGGACAGGTAAACACCGGGGAGCTGTTTTTT
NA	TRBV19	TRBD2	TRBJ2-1	CASTPPTSGRPYNEQFF	TGTGCCAGTACCCCCCCGACTAGCGGGAGGCCCTACAATGAGCAGTTCTTC
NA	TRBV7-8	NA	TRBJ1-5	CASSLALNQPQHF	TGTGCCAGCAGCTTGGCCCTCAATCAGCCCCAGCATTTT
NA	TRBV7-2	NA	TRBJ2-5	CASSLIGGRLETQYF	TGTGCCAGCAGCTTAATCGGGGGTCGCCTAGAGACCCAGTACTTC
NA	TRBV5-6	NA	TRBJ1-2	CASSLVFSGTNYGYTF	TGTGCCAGCAGCTTGGTGTTTTCCGGGACTAACTATGGCTACACCTTC
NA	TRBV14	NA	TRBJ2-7	CASSQDPSGVLGEQYF	TGTGCCAGCAGCCAAGATCCGTCGGGGGTTTTGGGCGAGCAGTACTTC
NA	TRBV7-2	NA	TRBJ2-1	CASSRNIGGRTYNEQFF	TGTGCCAGCAGCCGGAACATTGGTGGGAGGACCTACAATGAGCAGTTCTTC
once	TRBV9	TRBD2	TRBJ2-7	CASSGREGFNEQYF	TGTGCCAGCAGCGGCCGGGAGGGTTTCAACGAGCAGTACTTC
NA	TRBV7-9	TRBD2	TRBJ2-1	CASSPLVISGRYEQFF	TGTGCCAGCAGTCCCCTAGTCATTAGCGGGAGATATGAGCAGTTCTTC
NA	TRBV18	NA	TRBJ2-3	CASSRWGTSASTDTQYF	TGTGCCAGCTCTCGCTGGGGGACTTCAGCTAGCACAGATACGCAGTATTTT
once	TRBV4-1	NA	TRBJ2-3	CASRVGTGRDTQYF	TGCGCCAGCAGGGTGGGGACGGGGAGGGATACGCAGTATTTT
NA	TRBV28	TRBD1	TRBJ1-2	CASYPAGTGGTGGYTF	TGTGCCAGCTATCCGGCTGGGACAGGGGGCACAGGAGGCTACACCTTC
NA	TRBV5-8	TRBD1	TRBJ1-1	CASSFWGQGRNTEAFF	TGTGCCAGCAGCTTTTGGGGACAGGGTAGGAACACTGAAGCTTTCTTT
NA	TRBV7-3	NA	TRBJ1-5	CASSSIGAGRQPQHF	TGTGCCAGCAGCTCAATAGGGGCAGGGAGGCAGCCCCAGCATTTT
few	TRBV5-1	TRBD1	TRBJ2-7	CASRQGAGTNYEQYF	TGCGCCAGCAGACAGGGGGCGGGTACCAACTACGAGCAGTACTTC
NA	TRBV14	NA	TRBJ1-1	CASSRTGTREKAFF	TGTGCCAGCAGTCGGACCGGGACACGGGAAAAAGCTTTCTTT
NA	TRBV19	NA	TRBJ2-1	CASSIEGAGFYNEQFF	TGTGCCAGTAGTATAGAAGGGGCGGGATTCTACAATGAGCAGTTCTTC
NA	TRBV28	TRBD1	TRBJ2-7	CASRRDRGPYEQYF	TGTGCCAGCAGGAGGGACAGGGGGCCGTACGAGCAGTACTTC
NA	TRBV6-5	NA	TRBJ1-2	CASSYKGVLPYGYTF	TGTGCCAGCAGTTATAAGGGGGTCCTACCCTATGGCTACACCTTC
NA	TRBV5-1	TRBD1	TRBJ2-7	CASSLGDRAREQYF	TGCGCCAGCAGCTTGGGGGACAGGGCACGGGAGCAGTACTTC
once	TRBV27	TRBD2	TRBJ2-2	CASTRTSGRNGELFF	TGTGCCAGCACCAGGACTAGCGGGAGGAACGGGGAGCTGTTTTTT
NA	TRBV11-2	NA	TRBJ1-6	CASSAGPGDTSRSPLHF	TGTGCCAGCAGCGCCGGTCCCGGGGATACGAGTAGATCACCCCTCCACTTT
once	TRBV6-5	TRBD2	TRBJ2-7	CASSYGTSSFEQYF	TGTGCCAGCAGTTACGGGACTAGTTCCTTCGAGCAGTACTTC
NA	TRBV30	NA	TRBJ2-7	CAWSVPELAGEQYF	TGTGCCTGGAGTGTTCCAGAACTTGCAGGCGAGCAGTACTTC
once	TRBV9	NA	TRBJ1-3	CASSDRLSSGNTIYF	TGTGCCAGCAGCGACCGACTGAGCTCTGGAAACACCATATATTTT
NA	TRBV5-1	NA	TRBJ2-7	CASSFGQEQYF	TGCGCCAGCAGTTTTGGACAGGAGCAGTACTTC
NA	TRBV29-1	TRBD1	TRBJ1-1	CSVEHGTGLNTEAFF	TGCAGCGTAGAGCACGGGACAGGGTTAAACACTGAAGCTTTCTTT
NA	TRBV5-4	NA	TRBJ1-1	CASSSGTLNTEAFF	TGTGCCAGCAGCTCCGGGACACTGAACACTGAAGCTTTCTTT
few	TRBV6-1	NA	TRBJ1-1	CASSERGGNTEAFF	TGTGCCAGCAGTGAGAGGGGGGGTAACACTGAAGCTTTCTTT
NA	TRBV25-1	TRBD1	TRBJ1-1	CASSDFNTGGRNTEAFF	TGTGCCAGCAGTGACTTTAATACAGGGGGTCGCAACACTGAAGCTTTCTTT
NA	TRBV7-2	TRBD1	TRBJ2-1	CASSTWTGRNEQFF	TGTGCCAGCAGCACCTGGACAGGGAGGAATGAGCAGTTCTTC
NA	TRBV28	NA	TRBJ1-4	CASRQGTNEKLFF	TGTGCCAGCAGGCAGGGCACGAATGAAAAACTGTTTTTT
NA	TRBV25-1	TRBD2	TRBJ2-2	CASSESGLAGAGELFF	TGTGCCAGCAGTGAATCCGGACTAGCGGGAGCCGGGGAGCTGTTTTTT
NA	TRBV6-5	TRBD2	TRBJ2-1	CASSYAGGRGYNEQFF	TGTGCCAGCAGTTACGCCGGCGGGAGGGGATACAATGAGCAGTTCTTC